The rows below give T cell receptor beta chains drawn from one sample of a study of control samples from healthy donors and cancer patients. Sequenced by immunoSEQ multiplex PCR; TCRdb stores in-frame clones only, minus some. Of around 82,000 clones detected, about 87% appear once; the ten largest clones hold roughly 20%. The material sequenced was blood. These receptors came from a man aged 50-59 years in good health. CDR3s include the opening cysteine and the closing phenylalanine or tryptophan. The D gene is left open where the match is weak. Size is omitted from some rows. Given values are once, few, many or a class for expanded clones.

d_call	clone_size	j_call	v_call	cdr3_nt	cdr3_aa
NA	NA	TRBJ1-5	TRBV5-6	TGTGCCAGCAGCCAGGAGAGGGCCTACGGCCAGCCCCAGCATTTT	CASSQERAYGQPQHF
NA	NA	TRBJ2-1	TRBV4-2	TGTGCCAGCAGCCAAGCTCCGGACCCTGCTTACAATGAGCAGTTCTTC	CASSQAPDPAYNEQFF
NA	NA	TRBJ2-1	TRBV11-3	TGTGCCAGCAGTCCAACAGGGACTGAGCAGTTCTTC	CASSPTGTEQFF
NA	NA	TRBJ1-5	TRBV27	TGTGCCAGCAGTCCCCGACAGGTCAATCAGCCCCAGCATTTT	CASSPRQVNQPQHF
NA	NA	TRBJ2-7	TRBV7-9	TGTGCCAGCAGCCCCCCGGATGGCTCGGGGGAGCAGTACTTC	CASSPPDGSGEQYF
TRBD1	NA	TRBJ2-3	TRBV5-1	TGCGCCAGCAGCTTCGGGACAGCATCGGGGACAGATACGCAGTATTTT	CASSFGTASGTDTQYF
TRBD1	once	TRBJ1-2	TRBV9	TGTGCCAGCAGCGAGCTGGGACAGGGGGCTCATGGCTACACCTTC	CASSELGQGAHGYTF
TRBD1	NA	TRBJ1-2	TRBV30	TGTGCCTGGAGCGACAGGGGCATCTATGGCTACACCTTC	CAWSDRGIYGYTF
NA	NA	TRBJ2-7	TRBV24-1	TGTGCCACCCCCCCTGAGGGACTTTTCCCCGGAGGGTACGAGCAGTACTTC	CATPPEGLFPGGYEQYF
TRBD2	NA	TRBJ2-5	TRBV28	TGTGCCAGCAGTTTGGCGGGACTAAAAGAGACCCAGTACTTC	CASSLAGLKETQYF
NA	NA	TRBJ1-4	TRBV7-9	TGTGCCAGCAGCTTTAACTCAGGGGCAACTAATGAAAAACTGTTTTTT	CASSFNSGATNEKLFF
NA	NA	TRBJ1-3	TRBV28	TGTGCCAGCAGTTTAGGAGGGACTGGAAACACCATATATTTT	CASSLGGTGNTIYF
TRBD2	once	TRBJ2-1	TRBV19	TGTGCCAGTATCAACAGGCTAGCGGGAGGGGATGAGCAGTTCTTC	CASINRLAGGDEQFF
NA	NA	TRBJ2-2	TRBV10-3	TGTGCCATCAGTGAGTCTTGGGGGGCCGGTACCGGGGAGCTGTTTTTT	CAISESWGAGTGELFF
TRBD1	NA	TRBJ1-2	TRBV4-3	TGCGCCAGCAGCCGAGGCCCGGACAGGGGCCAAGGTTATGGCTACACCTTC	CASSRGPDRGQGYGYTF
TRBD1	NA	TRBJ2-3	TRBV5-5	TGTGCCAGCAGCTCCCCGGGACAGGGCACAGATACGCAGTATTTT	CASSSPGQGTDTQYF
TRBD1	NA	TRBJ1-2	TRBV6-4	TGTGCCAGCAACGACAGGGGGAGGTATGGCTACACCTTC	CASNDRGRYGYTF
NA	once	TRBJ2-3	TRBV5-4	TGTGCCAGCATCCCCCAGGGCGGTAACACAGATACGCAGTATTTT	CASIPQGGNTDTQYF
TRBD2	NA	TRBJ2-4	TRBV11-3	TGTGCCAGCAGCTTACGGAGCGGGAGAGACATTCAGTACTTC	CASSLRSGRDIQYF
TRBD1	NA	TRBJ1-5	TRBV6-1	TGTGCCAGCAGCGAAGACAGGGTTATACAGCCCCAGCATTTT	CASSEDRVIQPQHF
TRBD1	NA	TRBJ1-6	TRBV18	TGTGCCAGCTCACTACAGGGGGGGAATAATTCACCCCTCCACTTT	CASSLQGGNNSPLHF
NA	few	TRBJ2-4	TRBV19	TGTGCCAGTAGTATCTTGCCTCAGGGATTAGTCAAAAACATTCAGTACTTC	CASSILPQGLVKNIQYF
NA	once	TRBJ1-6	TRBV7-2	TGTGCCAGCAGCTTAGGGACAATAATTTATAATTCACCCCTCCACTTT	CASSLGTIIYNSPLHF
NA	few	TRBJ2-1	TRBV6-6	TGTGCCAGCAGTTACCCCTCGGCCGCCGCCTACAATGAGCAGTTCTTC	CASSYPSAAAYNEQFF
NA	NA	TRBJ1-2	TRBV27	TGTGCCAGCAGGGGCCCTTATGGCTACACCTTC	CASRGPYGYTF
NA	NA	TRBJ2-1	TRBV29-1	TGCAGCGTTGACACTCAGGGCAGGGGCTCCTACAATGAGCAGTTCTTC	CSVDTQGRGSYNEQFF
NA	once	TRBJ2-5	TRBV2	TGTGCCAGCAGCTACCTGGAGACCCAGTACTTC	CASSYLETQYF
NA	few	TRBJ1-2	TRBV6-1	TGTGCCAGCAGTGAAGCGGGATCTAACTATGGCTACACCTTC	CASSEAGSNYGYTF
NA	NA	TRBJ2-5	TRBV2	TGTGCCAGCAGTGAACAGGACCTTGGGGAGACCCAGTACTTC	CASSEQDLGETQYF
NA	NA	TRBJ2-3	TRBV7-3	TGTGCCAGCAGCTCGCCACTCTTAGGAGATACGCAGTATTTT	CASSSPLLGDTQYF
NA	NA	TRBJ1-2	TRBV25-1	TGTGCCAGCACCGACCGAGGGCGGTCTGGCTACACCTTC	CASTDRGRSGYTF
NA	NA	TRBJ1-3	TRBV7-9	TGTGCCAGCAGCTCTCAGGGGCGAGGAAACACCATATATTTT	CASSSQGRGNTIYF
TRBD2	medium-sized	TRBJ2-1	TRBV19	TGTGCCAGCTTAGCGGGCTCCTACAATGAGCAGTTCTTC	CASLAGSYNEQFF
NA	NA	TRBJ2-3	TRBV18	TGTGCCAGCTCACCAGCGGGTTCTAGCACAGATACGCAGTATTTT	CASSPAGSSTDTQYF
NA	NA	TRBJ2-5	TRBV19	TGTGCCAGTACCTCAAGGGGCGGCGGAACACAAGAGACCCAGTACTTC	CASTSRGGGTQETQYF
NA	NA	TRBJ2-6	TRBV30	TGTGCCTGGAGCGCGTTTTGGGACATTCTCTCTGGGGCCAACGTCCTGACTTTC	CAWSAFWDILSGANVLTF
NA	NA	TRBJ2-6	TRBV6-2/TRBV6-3	TGTGCCAGCAGTTACAACTCTGGGGCCAACGTCCTGACTTTC	CASSYNSGANVLTF